The following is a T cell receptor beta chain sequence with its context. Its antigen is still unknown. These data belong to a study of graft-versus-host responses after intestinal transplantation. Whole-study context: Each transplant was multivisceral, liver-intestinal, or isolated intestinal. Once they had received anti-thymocyte globulin induction, all recipients took tacrolimus and steroids for approximately 3 years. General observations from the study: GvH clones appeared in recipient marrow, some first in ileum or blood. Peak levels of circulating GvH clones tracked with early post-transplant HvG declines.

In germline, CDR1 is ENHRY, CDR2 SYGVKD. This CDR3 has 15 residues. V was clipped by 6 bases and J by 3 bases; unmatched bases: 8. The data were produced by immunoSEQ multiplex PCR, yet TCRdb's version contains in-frame clones alone and is incomplete. The table has tens of thousands of clones, 85% to 95% seen once. The sample consisted of unstimulated CD8+ T cells sorted from spleen or lymph node cells, taken before transplant. The clonotype was recovered from a human donor who was the organ donor for an intestinal transplant. This rearrangement joins TRBV10-3 to TRBJ2-7; TRBD2 agrees at 10 bases. This chain's CDR3 is CAIRNPGTSVYEQYF. CDR3 in DNA: TGTGCCATCAGAAATCCCGGGACTAGCGTCTACGAGCAGTACTTC.